The present T cell receptor (beta chain) was sequenced within a study of blood T cells in healthy people across ages. Study-wide background: When template switching was applied, about one barcoded beta molecule was captured per two T cells.

Healthy Caucasians from Russia aged roughly 6 to 95 served as donors. Primed by a sample-barcoded 5' primer and a J-beta primer mix, a second PCR proceeded for 7 to 11 cycles. Every sample returned 2.5 million or more CDR3-containing paired-end reads. TCRdb re-analysed the 5' RACE reads in MiXCR, keeping a single row per CDR3 protein. Found here are 600,000 to 650,000 distinct CDR3 sequences, under 65% of them singletons; the top ten hold around 37%. This CDR3 is 12 amino acids long. Germline CDR1 SEHNR, CDR2 FQNEAQ (reference sequence). Germline trimming cut 2 bases from V and 15 bases from J; bases unmatched to any gene: 6.

Sequenced: blood. V is TRBV7-9 and J is TRBJ2-1, with 8 bases that match TRBD1. The TCR was taken from a man in his 60s in good health. CDR3: CASSLTDRGRFF. The CDR3 DNA follows: TGTGCCAGCAGCTTAACCGACAGGGGTCGGTTCTTC.